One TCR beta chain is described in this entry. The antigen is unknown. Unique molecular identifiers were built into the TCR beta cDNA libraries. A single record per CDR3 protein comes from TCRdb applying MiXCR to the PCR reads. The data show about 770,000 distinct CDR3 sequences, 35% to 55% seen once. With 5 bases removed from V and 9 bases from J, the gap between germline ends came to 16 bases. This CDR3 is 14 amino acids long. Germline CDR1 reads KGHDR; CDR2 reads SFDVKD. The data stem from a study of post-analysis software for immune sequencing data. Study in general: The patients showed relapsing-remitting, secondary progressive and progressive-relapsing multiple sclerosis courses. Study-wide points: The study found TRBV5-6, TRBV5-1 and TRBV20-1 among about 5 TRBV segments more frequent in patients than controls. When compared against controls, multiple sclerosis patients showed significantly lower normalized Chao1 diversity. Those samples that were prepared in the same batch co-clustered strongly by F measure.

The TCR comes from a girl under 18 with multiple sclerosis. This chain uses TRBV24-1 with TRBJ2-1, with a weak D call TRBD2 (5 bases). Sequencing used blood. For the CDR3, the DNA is TGTGCCACCAGTGTCTCGGGAAGGCTGGGTGAGCAGTTCTTC. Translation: CATSVSGRLGEQFF.